This record covers a single T cell receptor beta chain. J gave up 2 bases and V 5 bases, and 7 bases lay outside the gene matches. The CDR3 extends over 15 amino acids. Germline CDR1 SGHVS, CDR2 FQNEAQ. Using immunoSEQ multiplex PCR, the repertoire was profiled, and TCRdb retains in-frame clones only, with some absent. The sample comprises about 180,000 clones, roughly 80% of which are singletons, and around 7% rests with the top ten. This entry comes from a study of blood T cell repertoires in COVID-19. Study context: Whether acute or convalescent, the COVID-19 samples came from the United States, Italy and Spain. Sources were T cells, B-cell-depleted T cells, or PBMCs; the material itself was cDNA or gDNA.

The material sequenced was peripheral blood. The TCR sequence derives from a human donor in a cohort sampled during active COVID-19. The chain has TRBV7-8 and TRBJ1-2; 8 bases are shared with TRBD1. The CDR3 loop reads CASSHPQGENYGYTF. The CDR3 DNA reads TGTGCCAGCAGCCACCCACAGGGGGAAAACTATGGCTACACCTTC.